Sequencing of this T cell receptor (beta chain) was carried out in a study of T cell changes during pregnancy in multiple sclerosis. This CDR3 has 15 amino acids. Germline CDR1 MNHNY, CDR2 SVGAGI (reference sequence). V lost 6 bases to trimming and J lost 1 base; unmatched junction nucleotides: 4. The repertoire was sequenced with immunoSEQ multiplex PCR; TCRdb's copy has only in-frame clones and lacks some. The data show about 68,000 clones, with about 90% seen just once and around 0.9% held by the top ten. The sequences come from peripheral blood, collected in the second trimester of pregnancy. The source is a female donor with multiple sclerosis, enrolled in a pregnancy study. J is TRBJ2-3 and V is TRBV6-6; the match to TRBD1 covers 10 bases. CDR3 region: CASSRGTGGTDTQYF. The CDR3 DNA reads TGTGCCAGCAGCCGCGGGACAGGGGGCACAGATACGCAGTATTTT.